These 32 T cell receptor beta chains were all obtained from the same sample, sequenced in a study of blood T cell repertoires in COVID-19. Generated by immunoSEQ multiplex PCR, the TCRdb table keeps only in-frame clones and is missing some. The sample lists over 250,000 clones, around nine tenths occurring once. Sequenced input: PBMCs or T cells enriched from blood (not recorded which). The receptors come from a woman between 18 and 29 years old who had recovered from COVID-19.

The chain is built from TRBV24-1 and TRBJ2-3; 8 positions agree with TRBD2. Germline lookup yields CDR1 KGHDR and CDR2 SFDVKD. V shed 5 bases and J 1 base; nucleotides not matched to a gene: 4. The CDR3 totals 15 residues. The CDR3 protein is CATSVSGVGTDTQYF. CDR3 in DNA: TGTGCCACCAGTGTTAGCGGGGTCGGCACAGATACGCAGTATTTT.

V is TRBV28 and J is TRBJ1-5; no firm D call. V lost 6 bases and J 3 bases, leaving 9 bases between the germline ends. The length of the CDR3 is 13 residues. Per the germline V gene, CDR1 is MDHEN and CDR2 is SYDVKM. The DNA of the CDR3 is TGTGCCAGCAGCGTCCCTCCCAATCAGCCCCAGCATTTT. This gives the protein CASSVPPNQPQHF.

This chain joins TRBV28 and TRBJ2-3; 9 bases align to TRBD2. The length of the CDR3 is 16 residues. Germline V gene sequence: CDR1 MDHEN, CDR2 SYDVKM. With 10 bases clipped from V and 0 bases from J, the junction kept 11 bases outside the gene matches. The CDR3 DNA reads TGTGCCACGGGGGGAGGACTAGCGCAGAGCACAGATACGCAGTATTTT. Translated, it gives CATGGGLAQSTDTQYF.

This clone was seen more than once but under ten times. V gene TRBV18 combines with J gene TRBJ1-1, with D unresolved. The CDR3 loop spans 16 amino acids. Germline CDR1 KGHSH, CDR2 LQKENI. V was shortened by 5 bases and J by 8 bases, with 24 bases between the two germline ends. DNA of the CDR3: TGTGCCAGCTCAATAGGCGCGACTCTTCAAATTGGGGAAGCTTTCTTT. This translates into CASSIGATLQIGEAFF. The full variable domain, with the rest looked up from reference TRBV18 and TRBJ1-1, is NAGVMQNPRHLVRRRGQEARLRCSPMKGHSHVYWYRQLPEEGLKFMVYLQKENIIDESGMPKERFSAEFPKEGPSILRIQQVVRGDSAAYFCASSIGATLQIGEAFFGQGTRLTVV.

The chain employs TRBV10-3 and TRBJ1-5; D unresolved. Germline V gene data show CDR1 as ENHRY and CDR2 as SYGVKD. The CDR3 runs to 14 residues. V was trimmed by 0 bases and J by 5 bases, leaving 8 bases between them. CDR3 coding DNA: TGTGCCATCAGTGAGTCGACAAGAGATCAGCCCCAGCATTTT. It specifies CAISESTRDQPQHF.

This clone was detected only a few times. The chain has TRBV11-2 and TRBJ1-6; weak D call: TRBD1 (6 bases). The CDR3 is 14 residues long. Germline V gene data show CDR1 as SGHAT and CDR2 as FQNNGV. V was pared by 1 base and J by 10 bases, with 11 bases between. CDR3 sequence reads: CASSLAGGESPLHF. CDR3 DNA: TGTGCCAGCAGCTTAGCGGGGGGCGAATCACCCCTCCACTTT. The variable domain in full, with the rest retrieved from reference TRBV11-2 and TRBJ1-6, is EAGVAQSPRYKIIEKRQSVAFWCNPISGHATLYWYQQILGQGPKLLIQFQNNGVVDDSQLPKDRFSAERLKGVDSTLKIQPAKLEDSAVYLCASSLAGGESPLHFGNGTRLTVT.

The chain uses TRBV4-1 and TRBJ2-7, with D unclear. Trimming took 0 bases from V and 1 from J, leaving 10 bases between them. Per the germline V gene, CDR1 is MGHRA and CDR2 is YSYEKL. The CDR3 has 15 residues. The CDR3: CASSQEFAESYEQYF. CDR3 DNA: TGCGCCAGCAGCCAAGAATTTGCGGAGTCCTACGAGCAGTACTTC.

The V gene is TRBV29-1, the J gene TRBJ1-2; tentative D call: TRBD1 (5 bases). CDR1 is SQVTM and CDR2 is ANQGSEA in the germline V gene. V was shortened by 7 bases and J by 1 base, with 13 bases between the two germline ends. The CDR3 sequence is 13 residues long. The CDR3 region is CSAGGDLNYGYTF. The CDR3, as DNA: TGCAGCGCCGGGGGGGATCTTAACTATGGCTACACCTTC. Looking up the rest from reference TRBV29-1 and TRBJ1-2 gives the full variable domain: SAVISQKPSRDICQRGTSLTIQCQVDSQVTMMFWYRQQPGQSLTLIATANQGSEATYESGFVIDKFPISRPNLTFSTLTVSNMSPEDSSIYLCSAGGDLNYGYTFGSGTRLTVV.

The chain carries TRBV7-2 and TRBJ2-4; D might be TRBD1 (6 bases). Germline-derived CDR1 and CDR2 are SGHTA and FQGNSA. The V gene lost 1 base and the J gene lost 3 bases, with 13 bases spanning the gap. The CDR3 has 16 amino acids. DNA of the CDR3: TGTGCCAGCAGCTTAGATGGGGGCCGCGGCAAAAACATTCAGTACTTC. This sequence encodes CASSLDGGRGKNIQYF.

This clone was seen only once. V gene TRBV10-2 combines with J gene TRBJ2-3; 7 nucleotides agree with TRBD1. V dropped 7 bases and J dropped 4; count of bases not matched to a gene: 11. Germline-derived CDR1 and CDR2 are WSHSY and SAAADI. The CDR3 sequence is 15 residues long. The CDR3 DNA is TGCGCCAGCAACACAGCGACAGGGAACGCAGATACGCAGTATTTT. This translates into CASNTATGNADTQYF.

The chain is built from TRBV9 and TRBJ2-1, with TRBD2 matching over 12 bases. CDR1 is SGDLS and CDR2 is YYNGEE in the germline V gene. CDR3 length: 15 residues. Trimming cost V 6 bases and J 7 bases; bases outside gene matches: 8. The CDR3 DNA reads as TGTGCCAGCACAGCCGGGACTAGCGGGTCAAATGAGCAGTTCTTC. This encodes CASTAGTSGSNEQFF.

The J gene is TRBJ1-5, the V gene TRBV19; 7 bases are shared with TRBD1. The CDR3 totals 14 residues. CDR1 and CDR2 (germline): LNHDA, SQIVND (reference sequence). Germline trimming cut 11 bases from V and 1 base from J; bases unmatched to any gene: 8. The CDR3 spells CAGGEGQSNQPQHF. CDR3 DNA sequence: TGTGCCGGGGGAGAGGGACAGAGCAATCAGCCCCAGCATTTT.

This chain connects TRBV2 to TRBJ1-2, with 10 positions matching TRBD1. Germline values: CDR1 SNHLY, CDR2 FYNNEI. With V trimmed by 4 bases and J by 5 bases, 1 base remained unmatched. The CDR3 contains 13 residues. CDR3 in DNA: TGTGCCAGCAGTGTGGGACAGGGGTATGGCTACACCTTC. Amino acid sequence: CASSVGQGYGYTF.

V usage is TRBV7-2 and J usage is TRBJ1-1, with TRBD1 identical over 9 bases. Germline V lookup: CDR1 SGHTA, CDR2 FQGNSA. Trimming at V came to 6 bases and at J to 3 bases, leaving 8 bases not matched to a gene. CDR3 length equals 15 residues. CDR3 sequence: CASRILQGAYTEAFF. The CDR3 DNA reads TGTGCCAGCAGAATACTACAGGGGGCCTACACTGAAGCTTTCTTT.

The chain carries TRBV10-2 and TRBJ2-5, with D possibly matching TRBD1 (6 bases). The germline V gene has CDR1 WSHSY and CDR2 SAAADI. The CDR3 is 13 amino acids. Deletions cut 6 bases from V and 4 bases from J, with 12 bases between. CDR3 coding DNA: TGCGCCAGCAGGCTGGACAGAGGAGAGACCCAGTACTTC. This sequence encodes CASRLDRGETQYF.

The genes are TRBV11-3 and TRBJ2-1, with 10 positions matching TRBD2. The germline CDR1 and CDR2 sequences are SGHNT and YENEEA. V dropped 3 bases and J dropped 4; count of bases not matched to a gene: 9. The CDR3 runs 17 residues. The CDR3 DNA sequence: TGTGCCAGCAGCTTCGGGCCCCTTAGCGGGGGGTACAATGAGCAGTTCTTC. Protein sequence: CASSFGPLSGGYNEQFF.

This rearrangement joins TRBV13 to TRBJ2-3; 7 nucleotides match TRBD2. The germline V gene has CDR1 PRHDT and CDR2 FYEKMQ (reference sequence). The V gene end was trimmed by 4 bases and the J gene end by 4 bases; junction bases not matched to a gene: 14. The length of the CDR3 is 17 residues. CDR3 loop: CASSSEGWGRAPDTQYF. The CDR3 coding sequence is TGTGCCAGCAGCTCCGAGGGGTGGGGGAGGGCCCCAGATACGCAGTATTTT.

The chain links TRBV11-2 to TRBJ2-1; the D gene is possibly TRBD2 (6 bases). The germline CDR1 and CDR2 sequences are SGHAT and FQNNGV. The CDR3 spans 15 residues. The V end was cut by 4 bases, the J end by 0 bases, with 10 bases between. CDR3 in amino acids: CASSYGGSSYNEQFF. The CDR3 coding sequence is TGTGCCAGCAGCTACGGGGGTAGCTCCTACAATGAGCAGTTCTTC.

The rearrangement joins TRBV5-1 to TRBJ2-5; D ambiguous. The CDR3 has 14 residues. Germline CDR1 is SGHRS and CDR2 is YFSETQ. The V end lost 7 bases, the J end lost 0 bases, and 13 bases lay between the germline ends. The CDR3 sequence is CASAEVSHQETQYF. The CDR3, as DNA: TGCGCCAGCGCGGAAGTCTCGCACCAAGAGACCCAGTACTTC.

The genes are TRBV19 and TRBJ1-5; 8 positions agree with TRBD1. The CDR3 is 15 residues long. Germline trimming cut 4 bases from V and 5 bases from J; bases unmatched to any gene: 7. Germline CDR1 LNHDA, CDR2 SQIVND (reference sequence). The CDR3 loop reads CASSNRDRFDQPQHF. The CDR3 DNA sequence: TGTGCCAGTAGTAACCGGGACAGGTTTGATCAGCCCCAGCATTTT.

The V call is TRBV2, the J call TRBJ2-5, with TRBD2 as a possible D gene (5 bases). Trimming took 4 bases from V and 5 from J, leaving 14 bases between them. The CDR3 is 14 amino acids. The germline gives CDR1 SNHLY, CDR2 FYNNEI. The CDR3 sequence: CASSGETGEETQYF. The CDR3 DNA reads TGTGCCAGCAGTGGGGAGACGGGCGAGGAGACCCAGTACTTC.

This clone was found once. The rearrangement uses TRBV18 and TRBJ1-2; perhaps TRBD1 as D (6 bases). Per the germline V gene, CDR1 is KGHSH and CDR2 is LQKENI. The CDR3 runs to 14 residues. V shed 6 bases and J shed 6 bases, with 17 bases lying between them. The chain's CDR3 is CASSPGSGDHGYTF. The CDR3 DNA reads as TGTGCCAGCTCTCCCGGTTCAGGGGACCATGGCTACACCTTC.

This CDR3 is CASALAGGPYEQYF. In nucleotides, the CDR3 is TGTGCCAGCGCCCTAGCGGGAGGGCCTTACGAGCAGTACTTC. The chain employs TRBV7-2 and TRBJ2-7, with TRBD2 identical over 12 bases. The J segment lost 4 bases and the V segment lost 8 bases, leaving 6 bases of the junction unmatched. Germline V gene lookup returns CDR1 SGHTA and CDR2 FQGNSA. This CDR3 comprises 14 residues.

A few counts support this clone. The genes are TRBV11-2 and TRBJ1-1; D is perhaps TRBD1 (5 bases). V was cut by 1 base and J by 6 bases, with 18 bases left in between. CDR3 length: 16 amino acids. Looked up from germline, CDR1 is SGHAT and CDR2 is FQNNGV. Here the CDR3 reads CASSLGRDSAFAEAFF. DNA of the CDR3: TGTGCCAGCAGCTTAGGGAGAGACAGCGCCTTCGCTGAAGCTTTCTTT.

This clone appeared once. The gene calls are TRBV4-1 and TRBJ1-3, with 8 nucleotides matching TRBD1. This CDR3 has 15 residues. V shed 4 bases and J 2 bases; nucleotides not matched to a gene: 4. Germline V gives CDR1 MGHRA, CDR2 YSYEKL. The CDR3 reads CASSLTGGAGNTIYF. The CDR3 DNA follows: TGCGCCAGCAGCCTTACAGGGGGAGCTGGAAACACCATATATTTT.

In DNA form, the CDR3 reads TGTGCCAGCAGTTACGAAATGATAGATGGCTACACCTTC. Its translation is CASSYEMIDGYTF. The V gene is TRBV6-2 or TRBV6-3, the J gene TRBJ1-2, with D unresolved. Germline loops: CDR1 MNHEY, CDR2 SVGEGT. The length of the CDR3 is 13 residues. The V end lost 2 bases, the J end lost 6 bases, and 10 bases lay between the germline ends.

The chain combines TRBV10-1 with TRBJ2-2; 14 bases are a match to TRBD2. The CDR3 extends over 19 amino acids. The V segment lost 0 bases and the J segment 2 bases; nucleotides outside the gene matches: 5. CDR1 is WNHNN and CDR2 is SYGVQD in the germline V gene (reference sequence). The CDR3 region is CASSESGLAGGFNTGELFF. DNA of the CDR3: TGCGCCAGCAGTGAGTCTGGACTAGCGGGGGGATTTAACACCGGGGAGCTGTTTTTT.

This clone was detected only once. The chain combines TRBV4-3 with TRBJ2-1; D perhaps matches TRBD2 (5 bases). V gave up 3 bases and J gave up 6 bases, with 15 bases separating them. The CDR3 runs to 15 residues. In germline, CDR1 is LGHNA, CDR2 YSLEER. DNA for the CDR3: TGCGCCAGCAGCCACGCGACAAGGACTGGCAATGAGCAGTTCTTC. It encodes CASSHATRTGNEQFF.

About this clone itself: Other DNA sequences within the sample encode an identical CDR3. The rearrangement joins TRBV27 to TRBJ2-7; 7 bases line up with TRBD2. The junction had 0 bases not matched to a gene; V was cut back by 0 bases and J by 7 bases. Germline V lookup: CDR1 MNHEY, CDR2 SMNVEV (reference sequence). There are 12 residues in the CDR3. CDR3 bases: TGTGCCAGCAGTTTATCGGGGGGGGAGCAGTACTTC. As protein: CASSLSGGEQYF.

This clone was detected only once. The J gene is TRBJ2-7, the V gene TRBV11-2, with 11 nucleotides matching TRBD2. The CDR3 spans 19 residues. The V gene's germline CDR1 is SGHAT and CDR2 FQNNGV. The V segment lost 1 base and the J segment 6 bases; nucleotides outside the gene matches: 17. DNA of the CDR3: TGTGCCAGCAGCTTAGCCCGCGCGGAACTAGCGGGAGACCGTGGCGAGCAGTACTTC. Protein: CASSLARAELAGDRGEQYF.

The rearrangement joins TRBV20-1 to TRBJ1-6; no reliable D call. V dropped 3 bases and J dropped 6 bases, with 9 bases sitting between them. The germline V gene encodes CDR1 DFQATT and CDR2 SNEGSKA (reference sequence). The CDR3 covers 13 residues. In DNA form, the CDR3 reads TGCAGTGCTAGTATGGCGGCTAATTCACCCCTCCACTTT. Its protein product is CSASMAANSPLHF.

This chain links TRBV7-2 with TRBJ1-2; D might be TRBD1 (5 bases). V was clipped by 6 bases and J by 4 bases, with 15 bases between them. The CDR3 length is 14 residues. The V gene's germline CDR1 is SGHTA and CDR2 FQGNSA. CDR3 amino acids: CASRYGGGAYGYTF. Here the CDR3 DNA reads TGTGCCAGCAGGTACGGCGGAGGGGCCTATGGCTACACCTTC.